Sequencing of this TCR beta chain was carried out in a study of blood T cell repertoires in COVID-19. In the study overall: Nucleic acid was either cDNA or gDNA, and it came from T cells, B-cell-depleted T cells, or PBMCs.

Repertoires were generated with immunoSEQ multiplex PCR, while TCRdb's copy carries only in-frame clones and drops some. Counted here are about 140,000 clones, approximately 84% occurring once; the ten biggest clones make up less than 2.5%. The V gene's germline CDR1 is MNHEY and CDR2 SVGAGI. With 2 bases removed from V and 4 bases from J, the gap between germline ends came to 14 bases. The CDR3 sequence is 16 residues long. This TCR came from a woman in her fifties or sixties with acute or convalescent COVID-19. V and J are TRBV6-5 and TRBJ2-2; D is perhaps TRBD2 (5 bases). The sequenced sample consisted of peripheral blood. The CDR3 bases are TGTGCCAGCAGTTACACCCTTATTCGGGGCACCGGGGAGCTGTTTTTT. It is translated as CASSYTLIRGTGELFF.